This TCR beta chain originates from a study of blood T cell repertoires in COVID-19. Across the study: Samples came from the United States, Italy and Spain, spanning acute and convalescent COVID-19. T cells, B-cell-depleted T cells, or PBMCs supplied cDNA or gDNA.

Source study methods: Amplified reference gene primers provided the basis for estimating nucleated cell counts. Measured with immunoSEQ multiplex PCR; TCRdb has only the in-frame clones, and not every one. That table furnishes V, J and clone size, whereas the DNA furnished D and trimming. Seen here are 45,000 to 55,000 clones, more than 65% observed once, and the top ten hold around 9.4%. This clonotype was obtained from a woman in her 70s with acute or convalescent COVID-19. Material: peripheral blood.

The CDR3 sequence is CASSVSVLYEQYF. CDR3 sequence (DNA): TGTGCCAGTAGTGTTTCGGTCCTCTACGAGCAGTACTTC. The chain couples TRBV19 to TRBJ2-7; D not certain. Trimming took off 5 bases at V and 3 bases at J, with 11 bases between the two ends. The CDR3 is 13 residues long. Per germline, CDR1 LNHDA and CDR2 SQIVND (reference sequence). Full variable domain (outside the CDR3, taken from reference TRBV19 and TRBJ2-7): DGGITQSPKYLFRKEGQNVTLSCEQNLNHDAMYWYRQDPGQGLRLIYYSQIVNDFQKGDIAEGYSVSREKKESFPLTVTSAQKNPTAFYLCASSVSVLYEQYFGPGTRLTVT.